The rows below give T cell receptor beta chains drawn from one sample of a study of blood T cell repertoires in COVID-19. Clones were read by immunoSEQ multiplex PCR, and TCRdb kept only the in-frame ones, dropping some. This sample has about 200,000 clones, with around 85% found just once. Sequences were obtained from peripheral blood. The source of these receptors is a woman in her sixties or seventies with COVID-19, enrolled during active disease. Both conserved end residues are part of each CDR3. The D gene is left open where the match is weak. The size field is filled for only some rows; it gives once, few, many or a size class.

D	size	V	J	CDR3	DNA
TRBD1	few	TRBV11-3	TRBJ1-2	CASSWGQTLEGYTF	TGTGCCAGCAGTTGGGGACAGACCCTAGAAGGCTACACCTTC
TRBD1	few	TRBV7-2	TRBJ1-2	CASSLDWGQYGYTF	TGTGCCAGCAGCTTAGACTGGGGACAGTATGGCTACACCTTC
TRBD1	.	TRBV7-2	TRBJ2-7	CASSLVGTVSYEQYF	TGTGCCAGCAGCTTAGTTGGGACAGTCTCCTACGAGCAGTACTTC
.	.	TRBV19	TRBJ2-3	CATHRAGTDTQYF	TGTGCCACCCACAGGGCAGGCACAGATACGCAGTATTTT
.	.	TRBV6-5	TRBJ2-2	CASSYETGELFF	TGTGCCAGCAGTTACGAGACCGGGGAGCTGTTTTTT
.	.	TRBV7-9	TRBJ1-1	CASSPGLTVRMNTEAFF	TGTGCCAGCAGCCCGGGACTAACCGTCCGTATGAACACTGAAGCTTTCTTT
.	.	TRBV27	TRBJ1-5	CASSSITGLGQPQHF	TGTGCCAGCAGTTCCATAACAGGGCTGGGTCAGCCCCAGCATTTT
TRBD1	.	TRBV27	TRBJ1-6	CASNPQGAVGNSPLHF	TGTGCCAGCAATCCCCAGGGGGCTGTTGGTAATTCACCCCTCCACTTT
.	.	TRBV6-5	TRBJ2-1	CASSHGHEQFF	TGTGCCAGCAGTCATGGGCATGAGCAGTTCTTC
TRBD2	once	TRBV7-9	TRBJ2-3	CASSTSGRASPSSPDTQYF	TGTGCCAGCAGCACTAGCGGGAGGGCCAGTCCCTCGAGTCCAGATACGCAGTATTTT
.	once	TRBV7-8	TRBJ1-3	CASSLGPGNTIYF	TGTGCCAGCAGCTTAGGGCCTGGAAACACCATATATTTT
.	.	TRBV10-3	TRBJ1-5	CAISESVTGSNQPQHF	TGTGCCATCAGTGAGTCAGTGACGGGATCGAATCAGCCCCAGCATTTT
.	.	TRBV6-2/TRBV6-3	TRBJ1-2	CASSYPIQGKGYTF	TGTGCCAGCAGTTATCCCATCCAGGGGAAAGGCTACACCTTC
TRBD1	.	TRBV6-5	TRBJ1-1	CASSYNAGGGEAFF	TGTGCCAGCAGTTATAATGCAGGGGGAGGTGAAGCTTTCTTT
TRBD2	.	TRBV29-1	TRBJ2-7	CSVAQTSGRAALYEQYF	TGCAGCGTTGCCCAGACTAGCGGGAGGGCCGCACTCTACGAGCAGTACTTC
.	.	TRBV6-5	TRBJ2-1	CASSLRRQANNEQFF	TGTGCCAGCAGCCTGCGTCGACAGGCCAACAATGAGCAGTTCTTC
.	.	TRBV5-1	TRBJ1-6	CASSTGLSPLHF	TGCGCCAGCAGTACCGGACTCTCACCCCTCCACTTT
.	.	TRBV7-2	TRBJ1-1	CASSLDWQTKNTEAFF	TGTGCCAGCAGCTTAGATTGGCAGACAAAGAACACTGAAGCTTTCTTT
.	.	TRBV5-1	TRBJ1-5	CASSLEGLGNQPQHF	TGCGCCAGCAGCTTAGAGGGCCTGGGCAATCAGCCCCAGCATTTT
TRBD2	.	TRBV7-9	TRBJ2-5	CASSLLAGGGETQYF	TGTGCCAGCAGCTTACTGGCGGGGGGAGGAGAGACCCAGTACTTC
TRBD2	.	TRBV7-2	TRBJ2-5	CASSIGLADVETQYF	TGTGCCAGCAGCATAGGACTAGCGGATGTAGAGACCCAGTACTTC
.	.	TRBV3-1/TRBV3-2	TRBJ2-2	CASSQDAGSNTGELFF	TGTGCCAGCAGCCAAGATGCGGGTTCGAACACCGGGGAGCTGTTTTTT
TRBD2	.	TRBV7-7	TRBJ2-5	CASSLDGGFQETQYF	TGTGCTAGCAGCTTAGACGGGGGGTTCCAAGAGACCCAGTACTTC
.	.	TRBV3-1/TRBV3-2	TRBJ1-6	CASSQDLGQYNSPLHF	TGTGCCAGCAGCCAAGATCTGGGACAATATAATTCACCCCTCCACTTT
TRBD1	.	TRBV2	TRBJ1-1	CASSRDSVESEAFF	TGTGCCAGCAGTCGGGACAGCGTGGAATCTGAAGCTTTCTTT
.	.	TRBV27	TRBJ2-7	CASSTDRQEQYF	TGTGCCAGCAGTACCGACAGGCAGGAGCAGTACTTC
.	.	TRBV7-9	TRBJ1-5	CASSLDAGFDQPQHF	TGTGCCAGCAGCTTAGATGCAGGGTTCGATCAGCCCCAGCATTTT
.	.	TRBV7-9	TRBJ1-2	CASSLARGFYGYTF	TGTGCCAGCAGCTTAGCCAGGGGATTCTATGGCTACACCTTC
.	once	TRBV16	TRBJ1-5	CASSQSGRANQPQHF	TGTGCCAGCAGCCAATCCGGCAGAGCGAATCAGCCCCAGCATTTT
TRBD1	.	TRBV7-3	TRBJ2-2	CASSLGQGATGELFF	TGTGCCAGCAGCTTGGGACAGGGGGCAACCGGGGAGCTGTTTTTT
TRBD1	.	TRBV5-1	TRBJ2-7	CASSLEGQGLEQYF	TGCGCCAGCAGCTTGGAGGGACAGGGCCTCGAGCAGTACTTC
.	.	TRBV9	TRBJ1-2	CASSQLQSLYGYTF	TGTGCCAGCAGCCAGTTACAGAGTCTCTATGGCTACACCTTC
.	.	TRBV6-5	TRBJ1-3	CASSYGQTIYF	TGTGCCAGCAGTTACGGGCAGACCATATATTTT
.	.	TRBV6-5	TRBJ2-7	CASSYSQGTVTYEQYF	TGTGCCAGCAGTTACTCGCAGGGGACGGTTACCTACGAGCAGTACTTC
.	.	TRBV7-2	TRBJ1-4	CASSPDSRNEKLFF	TGTGCCAGCAGCCCCGACTCCCGCAATGAAAAACTGTTTTTT
.	.	TRBV5-4	TRBJ1-2	CASSLDPSDRGYTF	TGTGCCAGCAGCTTGGACCCTTCTGATCGGGGCTACACCTTC
TRBD1	.	TRBV7-9	TRBJ2-5	CASSLAYPGTGGVKTQYF	TGTGCCAGCAGCTTAGCGTATCCCGGGACAGGGGGTGTGAAGACCCAGTACTTC
.	.	TRBV12-5	TRBJ1-6	CASGSGGGVNSPLHF	TGTGCTAGTGGTTCCGGAGGAGGGGTTAATTCACCCCTCCACTTT
.	.	TRBV11-3	TRBJ2-1	CASSPDSYNEQFF	TGTGCCAGCAGCCCGGACAGCTACAATGAGCAGTTCTTC
.	few	TRBV29-1	TRBJ1-1	CSVEDRGSEAFF	TGCAGCGTTGAAGATCGCGGGTCTGAAGCTTTCTTT
.	.	TRBV7-7	TRBJ2-7	CASSLNQYSYEQYF	TGTGCTAGCAGCTTAAATCAGTACTCCTACGAGCAGTACTTC
.	.	TRBV30	TRBJ2-7	CACSSNEQYF	TGTGCCTGCTCAAGCAACGAGCAGTACTTC
.	.	TRBV7-5	TRBJ2-7	CARSLMDPTESIEQYF	TGTGCCAGAAGCTTAATGGACCCGACAGAGTCCATCGAGCAGTACTTC
.	few	TRBV15	TRBJ1-5	CATSRDSRTQHF	TGTGCCACCAGCAGAGACTCGAGGACCCAGCATTTT